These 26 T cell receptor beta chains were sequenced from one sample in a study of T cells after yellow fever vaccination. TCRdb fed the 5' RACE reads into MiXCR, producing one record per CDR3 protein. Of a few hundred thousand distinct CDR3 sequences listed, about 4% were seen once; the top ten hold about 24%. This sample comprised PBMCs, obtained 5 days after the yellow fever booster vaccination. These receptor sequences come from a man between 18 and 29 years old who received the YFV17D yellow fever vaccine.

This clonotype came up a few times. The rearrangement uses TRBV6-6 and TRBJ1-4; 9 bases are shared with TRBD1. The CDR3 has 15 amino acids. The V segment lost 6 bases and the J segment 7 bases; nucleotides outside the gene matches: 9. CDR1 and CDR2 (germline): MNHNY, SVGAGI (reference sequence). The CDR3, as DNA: TGTGCCAGCAGACCGGGACAGGGATATAGTGAAAAACTGTTTTTT. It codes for CASRPGQGYSEKLFF.

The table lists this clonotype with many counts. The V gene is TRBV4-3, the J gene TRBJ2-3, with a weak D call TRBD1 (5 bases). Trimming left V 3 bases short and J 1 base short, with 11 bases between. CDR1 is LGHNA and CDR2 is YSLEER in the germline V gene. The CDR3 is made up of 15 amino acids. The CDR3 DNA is TGCGCCAGCAGCCATTCGGACACCCGCACAGATACGCAGTATTTT. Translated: CASSHSDTRTDTQYF.

The CDR3 DNA is TGTGCCAGCAGCCAAGGGGACCTAGCGGGGTTTTACAATGAGCAGTTCTTC. This codes for CASSQGDLAGFYNEQFF. The rearrangement uses TRBV4-2 and TRBJ2-1; 9 positions match TRBD2. J gave up 4 bases and V 1 base, and 8 bases lay outside the gene matches. The CDR3 sequence is 17 residues long. Germline CDR1 and CDR2: LGHNA and YNFKEQ.

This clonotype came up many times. The CDR3 loop reads CSATSPSGGSIETQYF. In DNA, the CDR3 is TGCAGTGCTACGTCTCCTAGCGGGGGTTCGATTGAGACCCAGTACTTC. The chain links TRBV20-1 to TRBJ2-5, with 10 bases aligning to TRBD2. CDR3 size: 16 residues. V dropped 4 bases and J dropped 5; count of bases not matched to a gene: 13. The germline V gene has CDR1 DFQATT and CDR2 SNEGSKA (reference sequence).

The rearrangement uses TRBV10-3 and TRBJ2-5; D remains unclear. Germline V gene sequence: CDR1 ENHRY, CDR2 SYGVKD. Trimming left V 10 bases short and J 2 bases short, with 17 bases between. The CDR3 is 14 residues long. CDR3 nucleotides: TGTGCCACCCAGGCTGGGCAGGATCAAGAGACCCAGTACTTC. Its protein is CATQAGQDQETQYF.

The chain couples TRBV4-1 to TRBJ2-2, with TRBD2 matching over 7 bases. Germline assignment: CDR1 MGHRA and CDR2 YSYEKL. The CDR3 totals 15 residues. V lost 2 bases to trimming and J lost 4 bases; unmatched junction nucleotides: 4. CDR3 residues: CASSQIREGTGELFF. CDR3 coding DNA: TGCGCCAGCAGCCAAATAAGGGAGGGCACCGGGGAGCTGTTTTTT.

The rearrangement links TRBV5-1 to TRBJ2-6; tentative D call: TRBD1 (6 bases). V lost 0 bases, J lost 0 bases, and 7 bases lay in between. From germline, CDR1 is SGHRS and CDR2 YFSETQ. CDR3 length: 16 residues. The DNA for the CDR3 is TGCGCCAGCAGCTTGGGACAGGACTCTGGGGCCAACGTCCTGACTTTC. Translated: CASSLGQDSGANVLTF. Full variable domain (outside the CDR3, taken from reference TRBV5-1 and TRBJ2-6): KAGVTQTPRYLIKTRGQQVTLSCSPISGHRSVSWYQQTPGQGLQFLFEYFSETQRNKGNFPGRFSGRQFSNSRSEMNVSTLELGDSALYLCASSLGQDSGANVLTFGAGSRLTVL.

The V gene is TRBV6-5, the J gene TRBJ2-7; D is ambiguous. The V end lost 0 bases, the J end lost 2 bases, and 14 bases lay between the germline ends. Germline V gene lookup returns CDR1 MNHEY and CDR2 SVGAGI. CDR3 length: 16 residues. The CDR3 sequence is CASSYSSGIPTYEQYF. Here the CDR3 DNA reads TGTGCCAGCAGTTACTCGAGTGGGATACCGACCTACGAGCAGTACTTC.

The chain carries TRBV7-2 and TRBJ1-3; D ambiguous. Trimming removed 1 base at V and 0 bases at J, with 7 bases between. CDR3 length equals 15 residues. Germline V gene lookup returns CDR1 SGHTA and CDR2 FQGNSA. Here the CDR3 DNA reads TGTGCCAGCAGCTTAGTCCGGTCCTCTGGAAACACCATATATTTT. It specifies CASSLVRSSGNTIYF.

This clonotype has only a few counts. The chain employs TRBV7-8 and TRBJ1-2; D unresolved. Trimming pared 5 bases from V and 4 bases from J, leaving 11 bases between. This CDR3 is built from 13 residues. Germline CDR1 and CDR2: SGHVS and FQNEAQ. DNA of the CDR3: TGTGCCAGCAGCAGGAGCGCGGTCTATGGCTACACCTTC. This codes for CASSRSAVYGYTF. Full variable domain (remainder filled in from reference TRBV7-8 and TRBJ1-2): GAGVSQSPRYKVAKRGQDVALRCDPISGHVSLFWYQQALGQGPEFLTYFQNEAQLDKSGLPSDRFFAERPEGSVSTLKIQRTQQEDSAVYLCASSRSAVYGYTFGSGTRLTVV.

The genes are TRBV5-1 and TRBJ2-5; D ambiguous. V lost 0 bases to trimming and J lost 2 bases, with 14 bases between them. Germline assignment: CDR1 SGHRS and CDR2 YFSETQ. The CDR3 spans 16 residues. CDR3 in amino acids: CASSLGWQTIQETQYF. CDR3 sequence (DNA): TGCGCCAGCAGCTTGGGCTGGCAGACAATTCAAGAGACCCAGTACTTC. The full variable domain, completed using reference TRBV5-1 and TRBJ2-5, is KAGVTQTPRYLIKTRGQQVTLSCSPISGHRSVSWYQQTPGQGLQFLFEYFSETQRNKGNFPGRFSGRQFSNSRSEMNVSTLELGDSALYLCASSLGWQTIQETQYFGPGTRLLVL.

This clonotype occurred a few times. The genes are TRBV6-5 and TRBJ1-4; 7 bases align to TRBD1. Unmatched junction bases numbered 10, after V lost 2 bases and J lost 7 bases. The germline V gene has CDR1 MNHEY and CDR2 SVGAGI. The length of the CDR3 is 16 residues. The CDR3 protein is CASSYRETGLGEKLFF. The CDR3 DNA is TGTGCCAGCAGTTACCGGGAGACAGGGCTGGGTGAAAAACTGTTTTTT.

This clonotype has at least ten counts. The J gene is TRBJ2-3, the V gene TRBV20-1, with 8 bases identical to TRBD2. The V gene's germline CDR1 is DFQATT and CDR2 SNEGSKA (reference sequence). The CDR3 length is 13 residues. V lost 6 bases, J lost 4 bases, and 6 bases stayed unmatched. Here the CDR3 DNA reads TGCAGTGCAACCGGGACTAGTGCAGATACGCAGTATTTT. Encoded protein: CSATGTSADTQYF.

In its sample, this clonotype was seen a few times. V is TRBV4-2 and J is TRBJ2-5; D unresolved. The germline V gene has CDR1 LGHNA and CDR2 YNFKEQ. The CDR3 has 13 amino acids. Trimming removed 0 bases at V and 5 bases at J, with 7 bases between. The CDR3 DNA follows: TGTGCCAGCAGCCAAGATACGTTGGAGACCCAGTACTTC. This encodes CASSQDTLETQYF.

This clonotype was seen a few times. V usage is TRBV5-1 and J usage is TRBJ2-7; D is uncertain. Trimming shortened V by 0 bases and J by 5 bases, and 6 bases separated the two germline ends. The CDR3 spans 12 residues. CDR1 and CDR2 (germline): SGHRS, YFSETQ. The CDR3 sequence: CASSLARNEQYF. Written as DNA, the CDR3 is TGCGCCAGCAGCTTGGCCAGGAACGAGCAGTACTTC.

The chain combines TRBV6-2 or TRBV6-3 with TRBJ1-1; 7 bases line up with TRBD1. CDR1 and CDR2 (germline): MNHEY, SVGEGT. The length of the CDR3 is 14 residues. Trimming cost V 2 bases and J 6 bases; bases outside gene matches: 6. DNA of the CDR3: TGTGCCAGCAGTTACACAGGGGCGCACGCTGAAGCTTTCTTT. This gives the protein CASSYTGAHAEAFF.

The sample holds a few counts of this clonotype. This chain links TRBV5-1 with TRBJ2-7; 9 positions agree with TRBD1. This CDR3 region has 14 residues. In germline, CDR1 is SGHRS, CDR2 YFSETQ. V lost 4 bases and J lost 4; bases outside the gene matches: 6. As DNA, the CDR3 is TGCGCCAGCAGCAGGACAGGGGAGCTTTACGAGCAGTACGTC. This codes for CASSRTGELYEQYV.

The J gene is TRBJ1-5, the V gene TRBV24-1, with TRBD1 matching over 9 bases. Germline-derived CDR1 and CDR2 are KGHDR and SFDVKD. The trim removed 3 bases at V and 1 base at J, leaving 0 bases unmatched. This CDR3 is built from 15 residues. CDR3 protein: CATSDGQGSNQPQHF. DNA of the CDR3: TGTGCCACCAGTGATGGACAGGGGAGCAATCAGCCCCAGCATTTT.

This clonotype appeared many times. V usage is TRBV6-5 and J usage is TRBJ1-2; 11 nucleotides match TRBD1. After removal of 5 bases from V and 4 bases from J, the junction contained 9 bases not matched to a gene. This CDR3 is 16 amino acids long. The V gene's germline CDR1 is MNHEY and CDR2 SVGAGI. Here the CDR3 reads CASSTRTGGFGYGYTF. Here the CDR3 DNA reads TGTGCCAGCAGTACCAGGACAGGGGGCTTTGGCTATGGCTACACCTTC.

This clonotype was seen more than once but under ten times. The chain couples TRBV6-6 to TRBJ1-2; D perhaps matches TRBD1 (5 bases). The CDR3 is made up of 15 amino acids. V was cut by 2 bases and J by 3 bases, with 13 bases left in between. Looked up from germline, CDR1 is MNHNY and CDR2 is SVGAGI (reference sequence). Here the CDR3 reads CASSYPAGRDYGYTF. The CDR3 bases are TGTGCCAGCAGTTACCCAGCAGGGCGGGACTATGGCTACACCTTC.

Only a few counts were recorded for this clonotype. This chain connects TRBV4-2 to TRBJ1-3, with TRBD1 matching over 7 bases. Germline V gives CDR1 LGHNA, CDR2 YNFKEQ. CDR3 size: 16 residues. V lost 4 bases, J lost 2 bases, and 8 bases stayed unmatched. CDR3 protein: CASSRETGTAGNTIYF. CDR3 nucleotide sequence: TGTGCCAGCAGCCGGGAAACCGGGACAGCTGGAAACACCATATATTTT.

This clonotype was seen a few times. The CDR3 here is CASTSDRGDTQYF. The CDR3 bases are TGCGCCAGCACCTCAGACAGGGGTGATACGCAGTATTTT. This chain connects TRBV5-1 to TRBJ2-3; 8 bases map to TRBD1. V gave up 6 bases and J gave up 6 bases; unmatched junction bases: 6. Per the germline V gene, CDR1 is SGHRS and CDR2 is YFSETQ. This CDR3 has 13 amino acids.

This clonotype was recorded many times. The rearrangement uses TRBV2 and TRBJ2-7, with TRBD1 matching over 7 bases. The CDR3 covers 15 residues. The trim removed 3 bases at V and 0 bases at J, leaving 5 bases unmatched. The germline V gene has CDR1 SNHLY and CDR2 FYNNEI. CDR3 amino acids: CASSEGQFYSYEQYF. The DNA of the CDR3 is TGTGCCAGCAGTGAGGGACAGTTCTACTCCTACGAGCAGTACTTC.

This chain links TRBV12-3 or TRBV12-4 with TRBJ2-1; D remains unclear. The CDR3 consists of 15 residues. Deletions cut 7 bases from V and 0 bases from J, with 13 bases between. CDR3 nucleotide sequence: TGTGCCAGCACCTCATTGGTCCTCTCCTACAATGAGCAGTTCTTC. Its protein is CASTSLVLSYNEQFF.

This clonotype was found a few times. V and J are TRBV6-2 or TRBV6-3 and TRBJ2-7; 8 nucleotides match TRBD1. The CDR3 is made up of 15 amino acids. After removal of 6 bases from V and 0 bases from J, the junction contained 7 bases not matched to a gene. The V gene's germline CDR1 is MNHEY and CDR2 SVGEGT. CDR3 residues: CASSRTGGGSYEQYV. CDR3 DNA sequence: TGTGCCAGCAGCCGAACAGGGGGAGGCTCCTACGAGCAGTACGTC.

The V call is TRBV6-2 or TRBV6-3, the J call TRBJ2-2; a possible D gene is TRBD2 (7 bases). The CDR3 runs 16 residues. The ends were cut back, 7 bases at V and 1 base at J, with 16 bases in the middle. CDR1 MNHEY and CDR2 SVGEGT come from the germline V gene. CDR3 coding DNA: TGTGCCAGCACCTCTCCGGGGGGCTGGAACACCGGGGAGCTGTTTTTT. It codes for CASTSPGGWNTGELFF.